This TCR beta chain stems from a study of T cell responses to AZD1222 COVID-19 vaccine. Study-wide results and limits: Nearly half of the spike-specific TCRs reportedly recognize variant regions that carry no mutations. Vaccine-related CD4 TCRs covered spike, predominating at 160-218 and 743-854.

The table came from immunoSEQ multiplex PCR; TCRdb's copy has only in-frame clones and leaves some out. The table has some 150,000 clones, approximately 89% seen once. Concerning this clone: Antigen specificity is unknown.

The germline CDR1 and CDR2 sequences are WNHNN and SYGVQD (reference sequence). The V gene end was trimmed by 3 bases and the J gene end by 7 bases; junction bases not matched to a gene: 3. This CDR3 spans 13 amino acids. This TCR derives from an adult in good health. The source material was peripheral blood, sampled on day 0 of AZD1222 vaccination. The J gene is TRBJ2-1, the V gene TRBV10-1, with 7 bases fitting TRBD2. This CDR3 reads CASSDLAANEQFF. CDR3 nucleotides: TGCGCCAGCAGTGACCTAGCGGCTAATGAGCAGTTCTTC.